This T cell receptor (beta chain) stems from a study of OX40 agonist ivuxolimab in advanced cancers. Turning to the study itself: It was ivuxolimab, an agonistic anti-OX40 (CD134) antibody, that patients were treated with. Two cutaneous melanoma patients and one hepatocellular carcinoma patient, three in all, had partial responses.

Patients who had autoimmune disease history or got systemic immunosuppression were left out. Produced via immunoSEQ multiplex PCR; TCRdb's table is partial and in-frame only. The data contain about 77,000 clones, roughly 85% of them singletons. Germline values: CDR1 LNHDA, CDR2 SQIVND (reference sequence). The CDR3 spans 14 residues. Trimming removed 7 bases at V and 4 bases at J, with 16 bases between. This clonotype originated in an adult with an advanced solid tumor such as melanoma, head and neck, liver or kidney cancer. This chain links TRBV19 with TRBJ1-2; D possibly corresponds to TRBD1 (5 bases). This sample comprised CD4+ or CD8+ T cells sorted from blood, obtained in a trial of the OX40 agonist ivuxolimab. CDR3 bases: TGTGCCAGTACCCCAGGGTGGCAGAGCTATGGCTACACCTTC. This translates into CASTPGWQSYGYTF.